The 3 T cell receptor beta chains below come from one sample, sequenced in a study of T cell repertoires in cytomegalovirus infection. TCRdb ran MiXCR on the reads and lists one entry per CDR3 protein. The sample carries 560,000 or so distinct CDR3 sequences, 16% recorded once. What was sequenced was CD8+ T cells from PBMCs. The receptor source for this set is a human donor in good health (CMV status not recorded). Some clones in this sample may be carry-over from other donors' samples.

This chain links TRBV28 with TRBJ1-1; D perhaps matches TRBD1 (6 bases). CDR3 size: 14 residues. Germline V gives CDR1 MDHEN, CDR2 SYDVKM. V dropped 5 bases and J dropped 5 bases, with 15 bases sitting between them. Written as DNA, the CDR3 is TGTGCCAGCAGTCCGCTTTACGACAGGACTGAAGCTTTCTTT. Translated: CASSPLYDRTEAFF.

This clonotype occurred many times. The chain links TRBV9 to TRBJ2-7; maybe TRBD2 (5 bases). V lost 3 bases and J lost 4, with 17 bases in between. The CDR3 covers 15 residues. CDR1 is SGDLS and CDR2 is YYNGEE in the germline V gene. DNA of the CDR3: TGTGCCAGCAGCGCAGACCGGGAAATGGATTACGAGCAGTACTTC. This codes for CASSADREMDYEQYF.

In this sample, this clonotype turned up many times. V is TRBV6-5 and J is TRBJ2-1; D not resolved. This CDR3 is built from 14 residues. Trimming took 0 bases from V and 5 from J, leaving 8 bases between them. The germline gives CDR1 MNHEY, CDR2 SVGAGI. The DNA for the CDR3 is TGTGCCAGCAGTTACTCAAACAGCAACAATGAGCAGTTCTTC. It translates to CASSYSNSNNEQFF.